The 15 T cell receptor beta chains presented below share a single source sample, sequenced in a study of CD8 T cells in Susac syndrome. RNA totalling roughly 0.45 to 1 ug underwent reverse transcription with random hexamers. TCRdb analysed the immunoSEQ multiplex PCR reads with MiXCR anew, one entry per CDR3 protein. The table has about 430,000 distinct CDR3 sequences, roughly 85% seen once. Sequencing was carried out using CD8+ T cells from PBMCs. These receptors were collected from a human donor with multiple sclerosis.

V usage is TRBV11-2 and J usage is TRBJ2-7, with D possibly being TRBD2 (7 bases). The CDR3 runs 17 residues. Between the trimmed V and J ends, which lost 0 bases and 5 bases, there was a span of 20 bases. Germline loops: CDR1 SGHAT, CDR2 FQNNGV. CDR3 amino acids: CASSLDAWGGEINEQYF. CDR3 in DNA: TGTGCCAGCAGCTTAGATGCGTGGGGGGGCGAAATCAACGAGCAGTACTTC.

The CDR3: CSAREGGGAEEQYF. The CDR3 DNA reads as TGCAGTGCTAGGGAAGGCGGGGGGGCGGAGGAGCAGTACTTC. The J gene is TRBJ2-7, the V gene TRBV20-1; TRBD2 aligns across 9 bases. The trim removed 3 bases at V and 7 bases at J, leaving 10 bases unmatched. This CDR3 comprises 14 residues. Germline values: CDR1 DFQATT, CDR2 SNEGSKA (reference sequence).

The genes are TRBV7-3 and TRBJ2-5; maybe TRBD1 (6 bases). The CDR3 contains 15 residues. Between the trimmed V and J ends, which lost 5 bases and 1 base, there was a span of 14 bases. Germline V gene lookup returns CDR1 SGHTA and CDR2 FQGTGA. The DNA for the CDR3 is TGTGCCAGCAGCCAACAATTAGGGGGCCAAGAGACCCAGTACTTC. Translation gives CASSQQLGGQETQYF.

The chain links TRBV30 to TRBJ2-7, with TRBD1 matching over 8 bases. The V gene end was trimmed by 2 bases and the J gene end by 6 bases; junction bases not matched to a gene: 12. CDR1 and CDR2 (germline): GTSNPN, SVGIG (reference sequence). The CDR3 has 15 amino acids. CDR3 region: CAWSLVGGQGAEQYF. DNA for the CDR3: TGTGCCTGGAGTTTGGTGGGAGGACAGGGCGCCGAGCAGTACTTC.

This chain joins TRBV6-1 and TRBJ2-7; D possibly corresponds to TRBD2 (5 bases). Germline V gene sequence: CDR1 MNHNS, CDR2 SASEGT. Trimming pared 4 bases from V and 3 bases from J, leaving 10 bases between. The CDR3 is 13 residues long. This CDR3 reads CASSGTRFYEQYF. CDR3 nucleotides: TGTGCCAGCAGTGGAACTAGATTCTACGAGCAGTACTTC.

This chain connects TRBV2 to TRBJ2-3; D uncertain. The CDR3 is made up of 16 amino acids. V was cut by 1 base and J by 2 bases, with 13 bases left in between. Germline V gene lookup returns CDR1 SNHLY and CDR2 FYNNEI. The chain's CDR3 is CASSEGRNNPTDTQYF. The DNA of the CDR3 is TGTGCCAGCAGTGAAGGGCGAAATAACCCCACAGATACGCAGTATTTT. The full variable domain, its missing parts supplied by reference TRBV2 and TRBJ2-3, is EPEVTQTPSHQVTQMGQEVILRCVPISNHLYFYWYRQILGQKVEFLVSFYNNEISEKSEIFDDQFSVERPDGSNFTLKIRSTKLEDSAMYFCASSEGRNNPTDTQYFGPGTRLTVL.

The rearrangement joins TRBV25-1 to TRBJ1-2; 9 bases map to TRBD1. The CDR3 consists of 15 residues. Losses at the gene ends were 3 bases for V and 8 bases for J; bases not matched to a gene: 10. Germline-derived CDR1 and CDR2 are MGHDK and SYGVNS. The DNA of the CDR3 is TGTGCCAGCAGTGATTGGGACGGGACAGGGTCCGGCTACACCTTC. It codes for CASSDWDGTGSGYTF.

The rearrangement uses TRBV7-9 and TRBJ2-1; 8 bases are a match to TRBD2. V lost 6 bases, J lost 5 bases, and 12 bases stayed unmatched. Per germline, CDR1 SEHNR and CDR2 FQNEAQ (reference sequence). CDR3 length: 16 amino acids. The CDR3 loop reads CASSSKEAGGHNEQFF. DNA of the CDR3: TGTGCCAGCAGTTCGAAAGAGGCGGGAGGACACAATGAGCAGTTCTTC.

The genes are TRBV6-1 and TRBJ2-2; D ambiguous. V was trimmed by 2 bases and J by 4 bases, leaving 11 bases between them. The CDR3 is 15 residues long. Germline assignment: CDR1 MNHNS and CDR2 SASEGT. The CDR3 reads CASSETAGSTGELFF. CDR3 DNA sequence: TGTGCCAGCAGTGAAACCGCAGGTAGCACCGGGGAGCTGTTTTTT.

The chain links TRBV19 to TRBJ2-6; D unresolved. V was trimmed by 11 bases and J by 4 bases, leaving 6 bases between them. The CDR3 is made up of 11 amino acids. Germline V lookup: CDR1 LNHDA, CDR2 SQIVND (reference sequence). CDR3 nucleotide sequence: TGTGCCGTGGTGGGGGCCAACGTCCTGACTTTC. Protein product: CAVVGANVLTF.

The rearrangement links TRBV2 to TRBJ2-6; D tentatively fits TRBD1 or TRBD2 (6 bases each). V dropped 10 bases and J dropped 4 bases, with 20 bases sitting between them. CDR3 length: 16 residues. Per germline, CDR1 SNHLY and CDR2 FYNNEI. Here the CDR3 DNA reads TGTGCCAACTTAGCCTGGGGGGCGGAAGGGGCCAACGTCCTGACTTTC. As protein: CANLAWGAEGANVLTF.

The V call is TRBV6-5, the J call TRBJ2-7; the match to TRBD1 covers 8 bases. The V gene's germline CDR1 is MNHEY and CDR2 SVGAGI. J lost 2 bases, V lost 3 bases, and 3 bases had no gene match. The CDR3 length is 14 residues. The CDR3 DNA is TGTGCCAGCAGTTATCGGGGACAGGCCTACGAGCAGTACTTC. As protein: CASSYRGQAYEQYF.

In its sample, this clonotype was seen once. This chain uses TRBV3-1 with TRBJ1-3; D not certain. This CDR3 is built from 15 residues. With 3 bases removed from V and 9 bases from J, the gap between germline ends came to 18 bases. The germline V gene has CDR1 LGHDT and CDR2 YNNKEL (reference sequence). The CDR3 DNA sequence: TGTGCCAGCAGCCACTCTCTTCGGCCATCCTTCACCATATATTTT. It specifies CASSHSLRPSFTIYF.

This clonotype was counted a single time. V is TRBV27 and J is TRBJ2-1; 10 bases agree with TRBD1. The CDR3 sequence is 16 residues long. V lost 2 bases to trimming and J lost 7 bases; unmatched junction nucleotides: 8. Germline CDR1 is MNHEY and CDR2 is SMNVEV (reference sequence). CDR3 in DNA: TGTGCCAGCAGTTTAGGATTCGGGACAGGGGCGAATGAGCAGTTCTTC. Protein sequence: CASSLGFGTGANEQFF.

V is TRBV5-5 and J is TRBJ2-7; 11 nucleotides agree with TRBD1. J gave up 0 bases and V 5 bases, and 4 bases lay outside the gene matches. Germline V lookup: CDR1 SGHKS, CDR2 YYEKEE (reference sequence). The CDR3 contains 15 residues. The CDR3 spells CASRDGQGASYEQYF. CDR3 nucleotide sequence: TGTGCCAGCAGAGACGGACAGGGGGCCTCCTACGAGCAGTACTTC.